These 20 T cell receptor beta chains share one sample of origin, sequenced in a study of blood T cell repertoires in COVID-19. The protocol was immunoSEQ multiplex PCR, while the TCRdb copy is restricted to in-frame clones and leaves out a portion. The table lists about 230,000 clones, 65% to 90% of them singletons. The sequenced sample was peripheral blood. These receptor sequences come from a woman aged 45-65 years with acute or convalescent COVID-19.

As DNA, the CDR3 is TGTGCCAGCAGCTTCCAGACTAGCGGGGGATACAATGAGCAGTTCTTC. It codes for CASSFQTSGGYNEQFF. J is TRBJ2-1 and V is TRBV11-3; the match to TRBD2 covers 12 bases. V lost 3 bases, J lost 4 bases, and 4 bases stayed unmatched. From germline, CDR1 is SGHNT and CDR2 YENEEA. The CDR3 is made up of 16 amino acids.

The V gene is TRBV19, the J gene TRBJ2-1; 7 bases fit TRBD1. Trimming at V came to 3 bases and at J to 8 bases, leaving 10 bases not matched to a gene. Germline CDR1 LNHDA, CDR2 SQIVND (reference sequence). CDR3 length: 15 residues. CDR3 in amino acids: CASSMRTGVRDEQFF. The CDR3 DNA is TGTGCCAGTAGTATGAGGACAGGAGTTCGGGATGAGCAGTTCTTC.

Only one count was recorded for this clone. CDR3 protein: CASSVGTGTYNEQFF. DNA for the CDR3: TGTGCCAGCAGCGTAGGAACTGGTACCTACAATGAGCAGTTCTTC. The chain has TRBV9 and TRBJ2-1; D remains unclear. Germline loops: CDR1 SGDLS, CDR2 YYNGEE. The CDR3 runs to 15 residues. V was clipped by 0 bases and J by 2 bases, with 9 bases between them.

The J gene is TRBJ1-3, the V gene TRBV19; D remains ambiguous. The CDR3 consists of 16 residues. The V gene's germline CDR1 is LNHDA and CDR2 SQIVND (reference sequence). Trimming took 4 bases from V and 0 from J, leaving 13 bases between them. CDR3: CASSRTGLLSGNTIYF. The CDR3 bases are TGTGCCAGTAGTAGAACGGGGTTGCTCTCTGGAAACACCATATATTTT.

V gene TRBV19 combines with J gene TRBJ1-2, with 7 bases that match TRBD1. The CDR3 totals 13 residues. With 6 bases clipped from V and 6 bases from J, the junction kept 7 bases outside the gene matches. Germline V lookup: CDR1 LNHDA, CDR2 SQIVND (reference sequence). In DNA, the CDR3 is TGTGCCAGTAGAGATGCACAGGGGCATGGCTACACCTTC. This encodes CASRDAQGHGYTF.

The chain employs TRBV5-1 and TRBJ1-2; the match to TRBD1 covers 7 bases. From germline, CDR1 is SGHRS and CDR2 YFSETQ. J was trimmed by 8 bases and V by 5 bases; bases with no gene match: 12. There are 14 residues in the CDR3. The chain's CDR3 is CASRLRQGAGGYTF. The CDR3 DNA is TGCGCCAGCAGACTCCGACAGGGCGCGGGGGGCTACACCTTC. Together with reference TRBV5-1 and TRBJ1-2, the CDR3 gives the full variable domain: KAGVTQTPRYLIKTRGQQVTLSCSPISGHRSVSWYQQTPGQGLQFLFEYFSETQRNKGNFPGRFSGRQFSNSRSEMNVSTLELGDSALYLCASRLRQGAGGYTFGSGTRLTVV.

CDR3 sequence: CASIGQPGDEKLFF. The DNA for the CDR3 is TGTGCCAGTATCGGACAGCCCGGGGATGAAAAACTGTTTTTT. This chain links TRBV19 with TRBJ1-4, with D perhaps matching TRBD1 (6 bases). This CDR3 spans 14 amino acids. V lost 7 bases and J lost 6, with 15 bases in between. The germline CDR1 and CDR2 sequences are LNHDA and SQIVND (reference sequence).

The chain combines TRBV2 with TRBJ2-7; 10 nucleotides agree with TRBD2. There are 14 residues in the CDR3. The junction had 2 bases not matched to a gene; V was cut back by 1 base and J by 5 bases. CDR1 SNHLY and CDR2 FYNNEI come from the germline V gene. CDR3 sequence: CASSEVLAGNEQYF. For the CDR3, the DNA is TGTGCCAGCAGTGAAGTACTAGCGGGGAACGAGCAGTACTTC.

In nucleotides, the CDR3 is TGTGCCACCTGTAGACTAGCGGGAGGGCAGGATGAGCAGTTCTTC. This gives the protein CATCRLAGGQDEQFF. This sequence joins TRBV10-3 and TRBJ2-1; TRBD2 matches 14 bases. The V gene's germline CDR1 is ENHRY and CDR2 SYGVKD. This CDR3 spans 15 amino acids. Trimming cost V 10 bases and J 8 bases; bases outside gene matches: 10.

The chain carries TRBV9 and TRBJ2-3; 12 bases match TRBD2. CDR1 and CDR2 from the germline V gene are SGDLS and YYNGEE. V lost 2 bases, J lost 5 bases, and 12 bases stayed unmatched. The CDR3 runs 18 residues. CDR3 residues: CASSVRGWTSGELDTQYF. CDR3 DNA sequence: TGTGCCAGCAGCGTTAGGGGATGGACTAGCGGGGAATTAGATACGCAGTATTTT.

The V and J genes are TRBV7-2 and TRBJ2-1; perhaps TRBD2 as D (5 bases). CDR3 size: 13 residues. V shed 4 bases and J shed 7 bases, with 11 bases lying between them. CDR1 SGHTA and CDR2 FQGNSA come from the germline V gene. Written as DNA, the CDR3 is TGTGCCAGCAGCTCTCGAGCGGTTAATGAGCAGTTCTTC. It yields the protein CASSSRAVNEQFF. The complete variable domain, with remaining parts taken from reference TRBV7-2 and TRBJ2-1, reads GAGVSQSPSNKVTEKGKDVELRCDPISGHTALYWYRQSLGQGLEFLIYFQGNSAPDKSGLPSDRFSAERTGGSVSTLTIQRTQQEDSAVYLCASSSRAVNEQFFGPGTRLTVL.

This clone has just a few counts. The chain is built from TRBV6-1 and TRBJ1-2; no definite D call. Between the trimmed V and J ends, which lost 1 base and 6 bases, there was a span of 9 bases. The CDR3 is 13 amino acids. From germline, CDR1 is MNHNS and CDR2 SASEGT. The CDR3 DNA reads TGTGCCAGCAGTGAAGGAGGGAGGGATGGCTACACCTTC. Translation gives CASSEGGRDGYTF.

Here the CDR3 reads CASSLGGEDNEQFF. The CDR3 region has the DNA TGTGCCAGCAGTTTAGGGGGCGAAGACAATGAGCAGTTCTTC. The chain has TRBV6-5 and TRBJ2-1, with TRBD1 matching over 7 bases. V lost 4 bases to trimming and J lost 5 bases; unmatched junction nucleotides: 5. The length of the CDR3 is 14 residues. Germline V gene data show CDR1 as MNHEY and CDR2 as SVGAGI.

This chain connects TRBV27 to TRBJ2-1; TRBD2 agrees at 9 bases. Germline CDR1 MNHEY, CDR2 SMNVEV (reference sequence). Germline trimming cut 6 bases from V and 5 bases from J; bases unmatched to any gene: 11. CDR3 length: 16 amino acids. CDR3 loop: CASSEIPGLADNEQFF. CDR3 sequence (DNA): TGTGCCAGCAGCGAAATACCGGGACTAGCCGACAATGAGCAGTTCTTC.

This sequence joins TRBV6-5 and TRBJ1-2, with D tentatively TRBD1 (6 bases). The CDR3 has 13 residues. Trimming stripped 6 bases from V and 4 bases from J, with 12 bases between. Germline values: CDR1 MNHEY, CDR2 SVGAGI. DNA of the CDR3: TGTGCCAGCAGCACAACAGGGTTCTATGGCTACACCTTC. Translation gives CASSTTGFYGYTF.

V gene TRBV24-1 combines with J gene TRBJ2-7, with D unclear. V was trimmed by 9 bases and J by 2 bases, leaving 16 bases between them. Germline-derived CDR1 and CDR2 are KGHDR and SFDVKD. This CDR3 is built from 14 residues. The CDR3 bases are TGTGCCACCCGATCTTCCCAGAAACCCTACGAGCAGTACTTC. This codes for CATRSSQKPYEQYF.

This clone came up many times. The genes are TRBV6-5 and TRBJ1-6, with a tentative D call TRBD1 (5 bases). CDR1 and CDR2 from the germline V gene are MNHEY and SVGAGI. This CDR3 comprises 15 residues. V lost 0 bases and J 10 bases, leaving 13 bases between the germline ends. The CDR3 protein is CASSYSGRAQSPLHF. DNA of the CDR3: TGTGCCAGCAGTTACTCTGGCAGGGCTCAATCACCCCTCCACTTT.

The V gene is TRBV5-1, the J gene TRBJ2-7, with D maybe TRBD1 (6 bases). The V gene's germline CDR1 is SGHRS and CDR2 YFSETQ. The CDR3 runs to 14 residues. V lost 4 bases, J lost 0 bases, and 11 bases lay in between. CDR3 sequence reads: CASSRDTFSYEQYF. The CDR3 nucleotides are TGCGCCAGCAGCCGGGACACATTCTCCTACGAGCAGTACTTC. Full variable domain (missing parts from reference TRBV5-1 and TRBJ2-7): KAGVTQTPRYLIKTRGQQVTLSCSPISGHRSVSWYQQTPGQGLQFLFEYFSETQRNKGNFPGRFSGRQFSNSRSEMNVSTLELGDSALYLCASSRDTFSYEQYFGPGTRLTVT.

The chain has TRBV2 and TRBJ1-1, with TRBD1 as a possible D gene (5 bases). CDR1 and CDR2 from the germline V gene are SNHLY and FYNNEI. The CDR3 length is 15 residues. Trimming stripped 4 bases from V and 1 base from J, with 13 bases between. This chain's CDR3 is CASSGVDRANTEAFF. CDR3 coding DNA: TGTGCCAGCAGTGGGGTCGACAGAGCGAACACTGAAGCTTTCTTT.

The DNA for the CDR3 is TGTGCCGGGGGGAGCTCCTACAATGAGCAGTTCTTC. It translates to CAGGSSYNEQFF. This rearrangement joins TRBV5-8 to TRBJ2-1, with a weak D call TRBD2 (6 bases). In germline, CDR1 is SGHTS, CDR2 YDEGEE. CDR3 size: 12 residues. V was shortened by 10 bases and J by 0 bases, with 8 bases between the two germline ends.